A single sample is the source of the 32 T cell receptor beta chains below, sequenced in a study of T-cell reconstitution after alpha-beta-depleted transplantation in children listed by TCRdb under 2016. The library was prepared using PCR. The run used an Illumina HiSeq 2500. TCR libraries were prepared with molecular barcoding, using unique molecular identifiers to normalize TCRbeta repertoire quantification. The public reads were quality trimmed at Q25 with fastp and then assembled into clones with MiXCR by TCRdb, keeping productive beta chains. All rows with the same CDR3 protein become a single entry with the most common DNA and genes. The table for this sample lists hundreds of thousands of distinct CDR3 sequences; 16% of them were counted only once. 1.1% of the sample belongs to the ten largest clones. The input for sequencing was PBMCs from the stem cell graft donor, taken from the stem cell graft. The source is a human donor who donated a stem cell graft to a child with acute myeloid leukemia.

This clonotype occurred many times. The CDR3 region is CASTPRTSGGNEQFF. CDR3 in DNA: TGTGCCAGCACCCCGCGGACTAGCGGGGGCAATGAGCAGTTCTTC. The V gene is TRBV6-1, the J gene TRBJ2-1; 13 bases are shared with TRBD2. The junction had 6 bases not matched to a gene; V was cut back by 7 bases and J by 6 bases. The CDR3 consists of 15 residues. Germline-derived CDR1 and CDR2 are MNHNS and SASEGT.

The rearrangement uses TRBV7-2 and TRBJ1-6; TRBD1 aligns across 7 bases. The CDR3 has 15 residues. Looked up from germline, CDR1 is SGHTA and CDR2 is FQGNSA. J lost 10 bases, V lost 3 bases, and 9 bases had no gene match. The CDR3 loop is CASSFWDRKLSPLHF. The CDR3 region has the DNA TGTGCCAGCAGCTTCTGGGACAGAAAACTATCACCCCTCCACTTT.

V gene TRBV12-3 or TRBV12-4 combines with J gene TRBJ2-7; D is unclear. The CDR3 sequence is 13 residues long. The germline V and J ends were trimmed by 5 bases and 5 bases, with 13 bases remaining between them. CDR3 region: CASSGPLRDEQYF. In DNA form, the CDR3 reads TGTGCCAGCAGTGGGCCTCTTAGGGACGAGCAGTACTTC.

In this sample, this clonotype turned up many times. The genes are TRBV15 and TRBJ1-5, with D tentatively TRBD1 (5 bases). In germline, CDR1 is LNHNV, CDR2 YYDKDF (reference sequence). CDR3 length: 16 residues. V was trimmed by 0 bases and J by 3 bases, leaving 12 bases between them. The CDR3 spells CATSRDGQGPNQPQHF. The CDR3 DNA reads TGTGCCACCAGCAGAGATGGGCAGGGCCCCAATCAGCCCCAGCATTTT.

This clonotype was recorded at least ten times. The CDR3 sequence is CSAGGRDAQPQHF. The CDR3 nucleotides are TGCAGTGCAGGGGGCAGGGACGCTCAGCCCCAGCATTTT. The genes are TRBV20-1 and TRBJ1-5; 7 bases are a match to TRBD1. This CDR3 has 13 amino acids. J lost 6 bases, V lost 6 bases, and 8 bases had no gene match. CDR1 is DFQATT and CDR2 is SNEGSKA in the germline V gene (reference sequence).

This clonotype has more than one count but fewer than ten. This chain links TRBV7-8 with TRBJ2-7; the D gene is possibly TRBD1 (5 bases). Trimming took 1 base from V and 2 from J, leaving 9 bases between them. Germline-derived CDR1 and CDR2 are SGHVS and FQNEAQ. There are 14 residues in the CDR3. As DNA, the CDR3 is TGTGCCAGCAGCTTAGAGTCAGGGACCTACGAGCAGTACTTC. This encodes CASSLESGTYEQYF. Combining the CDR3 with reference TRBV7-8 and TRBJ2-7 gives the whole variable domain GAGVSQSPRYKVAKRGQDVALRCDPISGHVSLFWYQQALGQGPEFLTYFQNEAQLDKSGLPSDRFFAERPEGSVSTLKIQRTQQEDSAVYLCASSLESGTYEQYFGPGTRLTVT.

This clonotype occurred a few times. This CDR3 reads CASSLGPSPNSPLHF. The CDR3 bases are TGTGCCAGCAGCCTCGGGCCGAGTCCAAATTCACCCCTCCACTTT. This chain joins TRBV7-2 and TRBJ1-6; D is unclear. This CDR3 has 15 residues. Looked up from germline, CDR1 is SGHTA and CDR2 is FQGNSA. V lost 5 bases and J 7 bases, leaving 15 bases between the germline ends.

Remarks on this clonotype: This may arise from a read error, as a much more abundant clone is one base away. The rearrangement joins TRBV20-1 to TRBJ2-7; D ambiguous. CDR1 and CDR2 (germline): DFQATT, SNEGSKA (reference sequence). The CDR3 is 12 residues long. Trimming took off 6 bases at V and 4 bases at J, with 13 bases between the two ends. The CDR3 nucleotides read TGCAGTGCAGCTAGGTTGGAATACGAGCAGTACTTC. Translated, it gives CSAARLEYEQYF.

This clonotype appeared many times. The chain recombines TRBV7-2 with TRBJ1-2; unclear D gene. V lost 1 base and J lost 4, with 10 bases in between. CDR3 length: 14 residues. Germline V gene data show CDR1 as SGHTA and CDR2 as FQGNSA. The CDR3 is CASSLETQLYGYTF. The CDR3 bases are TGTGCCAGCAGCTTAGAGACACAACTCTATGGCTACACCTTC. Filled out from reference TRBV7-2 and TRBJ1-2, the complete variable domain reads GAGVSQSPSNKVTEKGKDVELRCDPISGHTALYWYRQSLGQGLEFLIYFQGNSAPDKSGLPSDRFSAERTGGSVSTLTIQRTQQEDSAVYLCASSLETQLYGYTFGSGTRLTVV.

Points on this clonotype: A much larger clone differs from this one at a single base, so this may be a read error. The V gene is TRBV7-9, the J gene TRBJ1-4, with 7 bases matching TRBD1. The CDR3 totals 14 residues. With V trimmed by 3 bases and J by 4 bases, 2 bases remained unmatched. Germline loops: CDR1 SEHNR, CDR2 FQNEAQ (reference sequence). The CDR3 DNA follows: TGTGCCAGCAGCTTGGGGGACAGTAATGAAAAACTGTTTTTT. Translation gives CASSLGDSNEKLFF.

The table lists this clonotype with a few counts. The rearrangement joins TRBV20-1 to TRBJ2-2; weak D call: TRBD2 (6 bases). The V end lost 2 bases, the J end lost 1 base, and 17 bases lay between the germline ends. Germline V gene data show CDR1 as DFQATT and CDR2 as SNEGSKA (reference sequence). The CDR3 consists of 17 residues. CDR3 sequence: CSARFGRQSLNTGELFF. Here the CDR3 DNA reads TGCAGTGCTAGATTTGGGAGGCAGTCCTTGAACACCGGGGAGCTGTTTTTT.

This clonotype was seen repeatedly, ten times or more. The chain links TRBV6-1 to TRBJ2-1, with unresolved D. Trimming removed 3 bases at V and 0 bases at J, with 9 bases between. The V gene's germline CDR1 is MNHNS and CDR2 SASEGT. CDR3 length equals 15 residues. The CDR3 loop is CASSDWHSSYNEQFF. CDR3 in DNA: TGTGCCAGCAGTGATTGGCATAGCTCCTACAATGAGCAGTTCTTC.

This clonotype was counted a few times. V and J are TRBV20-1 and TRBJ2-2, with TRBD2 matching 14 bases. V lost 5 bases to trimming and J lost 1 base; unmatched junction nucleotides: 3. CDR3 length equals 16 residues. Germline V gene lookup returns CDR1 DFQATT and CDR2 SNEGSKA (reference sequence). The CDR3 coding sequence is TGCAGTGCTCATGGACTAGCGGGGGGGAACACCGGGGAGCTGTTTTTT. This gives the protein CSAHGLAGGNTGELFF.

This clonotype was recorded many times. Here the CDR3 DNA reads TGTGCCATCAGTGAGGGGATTGGAGAGACCCAGTACTTC. It translates to CAISEGIGETQYF. The genes are TRBV10-3 and TRBJ2-5; no clear D gene. V lost 2 bases and J lost 4, with 8 bases in between. Germline V gene sequence: CDR1 ENHRY, CDR2 SYGVKD. The CDR3 length is 13 residues.

The V call is TRBV18, the J call TRBJ1-1; D remains unclear. This CDR3 is 14 amino acids long. V lost 6 bases and J 3 bases, leaving 14 bases between the germline ends. Germline CDR1 reads KGHSH; CDR2 reads LQKENI. The CDR3 nucleotides read TGTGCCAGCTCGCCTTCGGTGAGGGACACTGAAGCTTTCTTT. It is translated as CASSPSVRDTEAFF.

This clonotype was counted ten times or more. V and J are TRBV12-3 or TRBV12-4 and TRBJ2-5; TRBD1 might be the D (5 bases). There are 14 residues in the CDR3. Trimming removed 1 base at V and 1 base at J, with 7 bases between. As DNA, the CDR3 is TGTGCCAGCAGTTTAGGACAGCCCCAAGAGACCCAGTACTTC. Translation gives CASSLGQPQETQYF.

To note about this clonotype: A much larger clonotype is one base distant, so this may be a read error. This chain uses TRBV4-2 with TRBJ1-4; D is unresolved. The CDR3 totals 11 residues. CDR1 is LGHNA, CDR2 YNFKEQ, per germline. Deletions cut 8 bases from V and 8 bases from J, with 9 bases between. CDR3 in DNA: TGTGCCAGCGGCTATGACGAAAAACTGTTTTTT. Its translation: CASGYDEKLFF.

Of note for this clonotype: The junction does not match germline at one end; this may be a read error. In DNA form, the CDR3 reads TGTGCCAGCAGTTACTCGAGGGGTGTTGCGGGAGTTAGCACAAATACGCAGTATTTT. Translation: CASSYSRGVAGVSTNTQYF. This chain uses TRBV6-5 with TRBJ2-3, with 7 bases that match TRBD2. The CDR3 spans 19 residues. Germline V CDR1 and CDR2: MNHEY, SVGAGI.

The chain couples TRBV20-1 to TRBJ2-3, with D maybe TRBD1 (5 bases). CDR1 and CDR2 (germline): DFQATT, SNEGSKA (reference sequence). V was trimmed by 3 bases and J by 1 base, leaving 14 bases between them. The length of the CDR3 is 15 residues. CDR3 in amino acids: CSARPIGAGTDTQYF. CDR3 DNA sequence: TGCAGTGCTAGGCCTATAGGGGCAGGCACAGATACGCAGTATTTT.

The genes are TRBV7-2 and TRBJ1-5; D might be TRBD1 (6 bases). The V gene lost 2 bases and the J gene lost 7 bases, with 9 bases spanning the gap. CDR1 and CDR2 from the germline V gene are SGHTA and FQGNSA. There are 13 residues in the CDR3. Here the CDR3 reads CASSLRGEQPQHF. Here the CDR3 DNA reads TGTGCCAGCAGCTTAAGGGGGGAACAGCCCCAGCATTTT. Combining the CDR3 with reference TRBV7-2 and TRBJ1-5 gives the whole variable domain GAGVSQSPSNKVTEKGKDVELRCDPISGHTALYWYRQSLGQGLEFLIYFQGNSAPDKSGLPSDRFSAERTGGSVSTLTIQRTQQEDSAVYLCASSLRGEQPQHFGDGTRLSIL.

This clonotype was detected many times. The chain employs TRBV5-6 and TRBJ2-4; 8 nucleotides line up with TRBD2. The germline gives CDR1 SGHDT, CDR2 YYEEEE. V lost 0 bases, J lost 9 bases, and 5 bases stayed unmatched. The CDR3 loop spans 14 amino acids. CDR3 loop: CASSLAGTRSIQYF. CDR3 DNA sequence: TGTGCCAGCAGCTTGGCCGGGACTAGGTCCATTCAGTACTTC.

This clonotype showed up many times. V usage is TRBV20-1 and J usage is TRBJ1-5, with 7 bases fitting TRBD1. J lost 6 bases, V lost 0 bases, and 5 bases had no gene match. The CDR3 contains 14 residues. The germline gives CDR1 DFQATT, CDR2 SNEGSKA (reference sequence). The CDR3 is CSARDTQGGQPQHF. The CDR3 bases are TGCAGTGCTAGAGATACCCAGGGGGGTCAGCCCCAGCATTTT.

The sample holds a few counts of this clonotype. The chain uses TRBV7-3 and TRBJ2-3; D may be TRBD2 (7 bases). Germline assignment: CDR1 SGHTA and CDR2 FQGTGA. Trimming stripped 6 bases from V and 0 bases from J, with 19 bases between. The CDR3 has 17 amino acids. The CDR3 DNA reads TGTGCCAGCAGGAAAGGGGGAGGGCCTACTAGCACAGATACGCAGTATTTT. Its translation: CASRKGGGPTSTDTQYF.

The chain joins TRBV7-2 to TRBJ2-5; perhaps TRBD1 as D (5 bases). The V end was cut by 5 bases, the J end by 5 bases, with 15 bases between. Germline V gives CDR1 SGHTA, CDR2 FQGNSA. There are 14 residues in the CDR3. In DNA, the CDR3 is TGTGCCAGCAGCCTCCCGGACACTGGTGAGACCCAGTACTTC. It specifies CASSLPDTGETQYF.

A word on this clonotype: Given a much more abundant clone one base away, this may be a read error. The chain has TRBV20-1 and TRBJ2-2, with 13 bases that match TRBD2. Germline values: CDR1 DFQATT, CDR2 SNEGSKA (reference sequence). This CDR3 comprises 17 residues. Trimming removed 5 bases from V and 0 bases from J; junction bases left unmatched: 6. CDR3: CSAGGLAGSTNTGELFF. DNA of the CDR3: TGCAGTGCTGGGGGACTAGCGGGGAGCACGAACACCGGGGAGCTGTTTTTT.

This clonotype was picked up many times. The chain carries TRBV6-2 or TRBV6-3 and TRBJ1-1; D is unclear. V lost 5 bases, J lost 5 bases, and 12 bases lay in between. The length of the CDR3 is 13 residues. Germline V gives CDR1 MNHEY, CDR2 SVGEGT. The CDR3 is CASSLTVGTEAFF. CDR3 in DNA: TGTGCCAGCAGTCTAACGGTCGGGACTGAAGCTTTCTTT.

The chain is built from TRBV20-1 and TRBJ1-4; D is uncertain. The germline V gene has CDR1 DFQATT and CDR2 SNEGSKA (reference sequence). Deletions cut 8 bases from V and 5 bases from J, with 12 bases between. The length of the CDR3 is 12 residues. The CDR3 is CSTHSPNEKLFF. DNA of the CDR3: TGCAGTACCCACAGCCCCAATGAAAAACTGTTTTTT.

This clonotype has a count of ten or more. This rearrangement joins TRBV29-1 to TRBJ2-7, with D possibly being TRBD2 (6 bases). The V end lost 7 bases, the J end lost 2 bases, and 12 bases lay between the germline ends. The CDR3 runs to 12 residues. Germline loops: CDR1 SQVTM, CDR2 ANQGSEA. The CDR3 nucleotides are TGCAGCGGGGGGGACTTTGCCTACGAGCAGTACTTC. Translating it yields CSGGDFAYEQYF.

In this sample, this clonotype turned up a few times. This chain joins TRBV29-1 and TRBJ2-7, with D perhaps given as TRBD1 or TRBD2 (5 bases each). V was pared by 7 bases and J by 3 bases, with 16 bases between. Germline CDR1 SQVTM, CDR2 ANQGSEA. The CDR3 has 13 amino acids. The CDR3 bases are TGCAGCGCCCTCGGGACGGCGCACTACGAGCAGTACTTC. It codes for CSALGTAHYEQYF.

This clonotype was counted ten times or more. The chain employs TRBV20-1 and TRBJ2-1, with 10 nucleotides matching TRBD1. The CDR3 totals 14 residues. J gave up 4 bases and V 6 bases, and 6 bases lay outside the gene matches. Germline-derived CDR1 and CDR2 are DFQATT and SNEGSKA (reference sequence). The CDR3 region is CSALPGQGYNEQFF. CDR3 bases: TGCAGTGCCCTCCCGGGACAGGGGTACAATGAGCAGTTCTTC.

The chain recombines TRBV24-1 with TRBJ2-1; unclear D gene. V shed 1 base and J shed 0 bases, with 18 bases lying between them. The CDR3 runs 19 residues. The germline V gene encodes CDR1 KGHDR and CDR2 SFDVKD. The CDR3 is CATSDFKQGPSSSYNEQFF. The CDR3 DNA reads TGTGCCACCAGTGATTTTAAACAAGGACCATCGAGCTCCTACAATGAGCAGTTCTTC.

Comments on this clonotype: This sequence may be a read error, since a much larger clone differs from it by one base. This sequence joins TRBV28 and TRBJ2-1; D may be TRBD1 or TRBD2 (6 bases each). Trimming stripped 4 bases from V and 6 bases from J, with 16 bases between. Germline V gene sequence: CDR1 MDHEN, CDR2 SYDVKM. The CDR3 extends over 15 amino acids. The CDR3 region has the DNA TGTGCCAGCAGTTACGTCAACAGGGAGGTCAATGAGCAGTTCTTC. Encoded protein: CASSYVNREVNEQFF.